The 32 T cell receptor beta chains below all came from one sample that was sequenced in a study of blood T cells in healthy people across ages. A second PCR of roughly 7 to 11 cycles used a sample-barcoded 5' primer and a J-beta primer mix. TCRdb reprocessed the 5' RACE reads with MiXCR, giving one entry per CDR3 protein. The table has about 560,000 distinct CDR3 sequences, about 29% seen once; the top ten hold 3% to 4.5%. These data were likewise used in another study, on T cells of mothers and their children.

Sequencing used blood. These receptors were obtained from a boy between 2 and 10 years old in good health.

The sample holds a few counts of this clonotype. This chain connects TRBV7-6 to TRBJ2-7; 9 nucleotides line up with TRBD1. The CDR3 length is 17 residues. With V trimmed by 5 bases and J by 4 bases, 15 bases remained unmatched. From germline, CDR1 is SGHVS and CDR2 FNYEAQ. The CDR3 sequence is CASSRNPGTGLTYEQYF. CDR3 sequence (DNA): TGTGCCAGCAGCCGTAACCCCGGGACAGGGCTTACGTACGAGCAGTACTTC. Full variable domain (rest looked up from reference TRBV7-6 and TRBJ2-7): GAGVSQSPRYKVTKRGQDVALRCDPISGHVSLYWYRQALGQGPEFLTYFNYEAQQDKSGLPNDRFSAERPEGSISTLTIQRTEQRDSAMYRCASSRNPGTGLTYEQYFGPGTRLTVT.

The sample holds a few counts of this clonotype. J is TRBJ2-5 and V is TRBV20-1; D uncertain. V lost 1 base and J 5 bases, leaving 8 bases between the germline ends. In germline, CDR1 is DFQATT, CDR2 SNEGSKA (reference sequence). The CDR3 extends over 12 amino acids. CDR3: CSARAQTETQYF. The CDR3 bases are TGCAGTGCTAGAGCCCAAACGGAGACCCAGTACTTC.

This clonotype was counted only a few times. The rearrangement uses TRBV7-2 and TRBJ2-2; D gene ambiguous. Germline V gives CDR1 SGHTA, CDR2 FQGNSA. This CDR3 is built from 14 residues. V lost 2 bases to trimming and J lost 4 bases, with 8 bases between them. The CDR3: CASSLIAVTGELFF. CDR3 bases: TGTGCCAGCAGCTTAATTGCTGTCACCGGGGAGCTGTTTTTT.

This clonotype was detected a few times. The chain recombines TRBV3-1 with TRBJ2-5; a weak D match, TRBD1 (5 bases). The J call may be mistaken, given a closer DNA end match to TRBJ2-7. In germline, CDR1 is LGHDT, CDR2 YNNKEL (reference sequence). The length of the CDR3 is 14 residues. The CDR3 loop is CASSLHRTPYEQYF. The CDR3 DNA sequence: TGTGCCAGCAGCCTTCACAGGACGCCCTACGAGCAGTACTTC.

The genes are TRBV9 and TRBJ2-1, with 10 positions matching TRBD2. V was pared by 0 bases and J by 15 bases, with 9 bases of the junction left unmatched. CDR3 size: 14 residues. CDR1 SGDLS and CDR2 YYNGEE come from the germline V gene. Written as DNA, the CDR3 is TGTGCCAGCAGCGTAGACCCTAGCGGGGGCATAGGGTTCTTC. Encoded protein: CASSVDPSGGIGFF.

Details on this clonotype: One junction end disagrees with the germline gene, perhaps due to a read error. This rearrangement joins TRBV12-3 or TRBV12-4 to TRBJ2-7; 11 nucleotides line up with TRBD2. The CDR3 contains 14 residues. The CDR3 DNA sequence: TGTGCCAGCAGTGTAGCGGGAGGGCCTAAAGAGCAGTACTTC. It encodes CASSVAGGPKEQYF.

This rearrangement joins TRBV10-1 to TRBJ2-3; 7 bases align to TRBD2. The CDR3 contains 16 residues. Per the germline V gene, CDR1 is WNHNN and CDR2 is SYGVQD (reference sequence). Trimming took 3 bases from V and 4 from J; bases not matched to a gene: 10. CDR3 sequence: CASSDLATSLADTQYF. DNA for the CDR3: TGCGCCAGCAGTGATCTCGCGACTAGCCTTGCAGATACGCAGTATTTT.

The chain's CDR3 is CASSSTGSGGDTIYF. CDR3 coding DNA: TGTGCCAGCAGCTCAACAGGGTCTGGTGGGGACACCATATATTTT. J is TRBJ1-3 and V is TRBV7-2, with D possibly matching TRBD1 (6 bases). This CDR3 spans 15 amino acids. V was cut by 4 bases and J by 8 bases, with 18 bases left in between. CDR1 is SGHTA and CDR2 is FQGNSA in the germline V gene.

Remarks on this clonotype: A junction boundary mismatches the germline segment, possibly from a read error. The gene calls are TRBV7-9 and TRBJ2-1; D possibly matches TRBD1 or TRBD2 (6 bases each). The CDR3 loop spans 12 amino acids. Looked up from germline, CDR1 is SEHNR and CDR2 is FQNEAQ (reference sequence). CDR3 protein: CASSQGGGRLLF. CDR3 DNA sequence: TGTGCCAGCAGCCAAGGTGGGGGGCGCCTACTCTTC. Full variable domain (rest looked up from reference TRBV7-9 and TRBJ2-1): DTGVSQNPRHKITKRGQNVTFRCDPISEHNRLYWYRQTLGQGPEFLTYFQNEAQLEKSRLLSDRFSAERPKGSFSTLEIQRTEQGDSAMYLCASSQGGGRLLFGPGTRLTVL.

The chain is built from TRBV7-3 and TRBJ2-3; 10 bases align to TRBD2. This CDR3 has 16 amino acids. V dropped 4 bases and J dropped 9; count of bases not matched to a gene: 13. Germline values: CDR1 SGHTA, CDR2 FQGTGA. DNA for the CDR3: TGTGCCAGCAGCTCATCCTCTAGCGGGGGAGCCGGGACGCAGTATTTT. Encoded protein: CASSSSSSGGAGTQYF.

This clonotype was counted between two and nine times. V and J are TRBV7-2 and TRBJ1-2; 7 nucleotides line up with TRBD1. From germline, CDR1 is SGHTA and CDR2 FQGNSA. V trimming: 5 bases; J trimming: 4 bases; junction bases outside the gene matches: 10. The CDR3 runs 15 residues. This chain's CDR3 is CASSPSGGPIYGYTF. The DNA for the CDR3 is TGTGCCAGCAGCCCCTCAGGGGGTCCTATCTATGGCTACACCTTC.

V and J are TRBV6-2 or TRBV6-3 and TRBJ2-5; no clear D. The tail of the sequence fits TRBJ2-7 better, so the J call may be wrong. The length of the CDR3 is 13 residues. Per germline, CDR1 MNHEY and CDR2 SVGEGT. CDR3 sequence: CASSYSTDYEQYF. The CDR3 bases are TGTGCCAGCAGTTACTCCACAGACTACGAGCAGTACTTC.

The chain uses TRBV28 and TRBJ2-5; 10 bases match TRBD1. The assigned J gene may be wrong: the sequence end matches TRBJ2-7 better. Germline V gene sequence: CDR1 MDHEN, CDR2 SYDVKM. The CDR3 covers 15 residues. CDR3 nucleotides: TGTGCCAGCAGTCCCAACCGGGACAGGGGCCACGAGCAGTACTTC. Translating it yields CASSPNRDRGHEQYF.

This chain uses TRBV20-1 with TRBJ1-1; tentative D call: TRBD1 (5 bases). The CDR3 sequence is 16 residues long. Germline-derived CDR1 and CDR2 are DFQATT and SNEGSKA (reference sequence). Trimming pared 0 bases from V and 4 bases from J, leaving 18 bases between. The CDR3: CSARESGQGLRTEAFF. The CDR3 nucleotides read TGCAGTGCTAGAGAAAGCGGGCAGGGCCTACGCACTGAAGCTTTCTTT.

This clonotype has more than one count but fewer than ten. The chain recombines TRBV3-1 with TRBJ2-2; 8 bases are a match to TRBD2. The CDR3 consists of 16 residues. The V segment lost 3 bases and the J segment 5 bases; nucleotides outside the gene matches: 8. The germline gives CDR1 LGHDT, CDR2 YNNKEL (reference sequence). CDR3 nucleotide sequence: TGTGCCAGCAGCCAGCGGAGCGGGAGCGTAACCGGGGAGCTGTTTTTT. As protein: CASSQRSGSVTGELFF.

This chain connects TRBV4-3 to TRBJ2-3; 15 bases align to TRBD2. CDR1 and CDR2 from the germline V gene are LGHNA and YSLEER. The junction had 10 bases not matched to a gene; V was cut back by 0 bases and J by 6 bases. The CDR3 is 19 residues long. The CDR3 coding sequence is TGCGCCAGCAGCCAAGATAGAGAAGGACTAGCGGGAGGGCGGGATACGCAGTATTTT. Residues: CASSQDREGLAGGRDTQYF.

This clonotype was seen a handful of times. This rearrangement joins TRBV24-1 to TRBJ2-1; D is undetermined. The CDR3 is made up of 15 amino acids. Trimming cost V 2 bases and J 7 bases, with 14 bases left between them. Germline V CDR1 and CDR2: KGHDR, SFDVKD. CDR3 residues: CATSDSKESQNEQFF. The CDR3 coding sequence is TGTGCCACCAGTGATTCTAAGGAGTCTCAAAATGAGCAGTTCTTC.

This clonotype was picked up a small number of times. V gene TRBV9 combines with J gene TRBJ2-4, with 13 nucleotides matching TRBD2. This CDR3 contains 17 residues. Trimming at V came to 4 bases and at J to 5 bases, leaving 9 bases not matched to a gene. Per germline, CDR1 SGDLS and CDR2 YYNGEE. CDR3 DNA sequence: TGTGCCAGCAGCCCTCGGACTAGCGGGGGAATCGAAAACATTCAGTACTTC. Protein sequence: CASSPRTSGGIENIQYF.

V is TRBV12-5 and J is TRBJ2-6; the D is unclear. The CDR3 covers 16 residues. Deletions cut 0 bases from V and 4 bases from J, with 10 bases between. The germline V gene encodes CDR1 LGHNT and CDR2 FRNRAP. In nucleotides, the CDR3 is TGTGCTAGTGGTTTGGTACTCGGGTCAGGGGCCAACGTCCTGACTTTC. Its translation is CASGLVLGSGANVLTF.

The rearrangement uses TRBV20-1 and TRBJ1-2; 8 bases fit TRBD1. There are 12 residues in the CDR3. V dropped 4 bases and J dropped 8; count of bases not matched to a gene: 6. Germline CDR1 DFQATT, CDR2 SNEGSKA (reference sequence). The CDR3: CSATGGAGGYTF. CDR3 bases: TGCAGTGCTACAGGGGGCGCGGGGGGCTACACCTTC.

In nucleotides, the CDR3 is TGCAGCGTCGGGGACCAGCTGGGCTACACCTTC. Amino acid sequence: CSVGDQLGYTF. The chain couples TRBV29-1 to TRBJ1-2; perhaps TRBD1 as D (5 bases). CDR3 size: 11 residues. V was cut by 6 bases and J by 8 bases, with 13 bases left in between. Germline V CDR1 and CDR2: SQVTM, ANQGSEA.

The chain carries TRBV6-5 and TRBJ2-7; 9 nucleotides agree with TRBD1. There are 13 residues in the CDR3. V trimming: 7 bases; J trimming: 4 bases; junction bases outside the gene matches: 5. CDR1 and CDR2 (germline): MNHEY, SVGAGI. The CDR3 spells CASKPGQGYEQYF. CDR3 coding DNA: TGTGCCAGCAAACCGGGACAGGGTTACGAGCAGTACTTC.

This clonotype has just a few counts. The CDR3 region is CASSYSIYADSSYNEQFF. CDR3 coding DNA: TGTGCCAGCAGTTACTCGATTTACGCGGATAGCTCCTACAATGAGCAGTTCTTC. The rearrangement uses TRBV6-5 and TRBJ2-1; D ambiguous. CDR3 size: 18 residues. Germline V gene lookup returns CDR1 MNHEY and CDR2 SVGAGI. The V and J ends lost 0 bases and 0 bases respectively, with 15 bases between them.

The chain links TRBV20-1 to TRBJ2-3, with a weak D call TRBD2 (5 bases). The CDR3 spans 13 residues. Germline CDR1 is DFQATT and CDR2 is SNEGSKA (reference sequence). Trimming took 1 base from V and 6 from J, leaving 11 bases between them. The CDR3 DNA reads TGCAGTGCTAGAGGAGGGAGTGGGGATACGCAGTATTTT. This sequence encodes CSARGGSGDTQYF.

This chain uses TRBV7-9 with TRBJ2-7; the D call may be TRBD1 or TRBD2 (5 bases each). V was trimmed by 1 base and J by 3 bases, leaving 10 bases between them. The V gene's germline CDR1 is SEHNR and CDR2 FQNEAQ (reference sequence). The CDR3 loop spans 14 amino acids. CDR3 residues: CASSLGGVGYEQYF. The CDR3 DNA reads as TGTGCCAGCAGCTTAGGAGGGGTGGGCTACGAGCAGTACTTC.

This clonotype was counted between two and nine times. This chain links TRBV29-1 with TRBJ2-3; D possibly corresponds to TRBD2 (5 bases). The ends were cut back, 7 bases at V and 1 base at J, with 15 bases in the middle. Germline V gene lookup returns CDR1 SQVTM and CDR2 ANQGSEA. The CDR3 is made up of 14 amino acids. CDR3 sequence (DNA): TGCAGCGCCGGACTGCTCCGTCGCACAGATACGCAGTATTTT. This encodes CSAGLLRRTDTQYF.

V gene TRBV7-9 combines with J gene TRBJ2-1; 9 bases agree with TRBD1. After removal of 5 bases from V and 4 bases from J, the junction contained 9 bases not matched to a gene. CDR3 length: 16 residues. Germline loops: CDR1 SEHNR, CDR2 FQNEAQ (reference sequence). CDR3 region: CASSPTGTGFYNEQFF. The CDR3 nucleotides are TGTGCCAGCAGCCCAACCGGGACAGGGTTTTACAATGAGCAGTTCTTC.

This clonotype was counted a few times. Just one base apart from a much larger clone, this may be a read error. This chain links TRBV5-6 with TRBJ2-5; 8 bases are a match to TRBD1. CDR1 and CDR2 (germline): SGHDT, YYEEEE. The CDR3 totals 15 residues. Germline trimming cut 2 bases from V and 2 bases from J; bases unmatched to any gene: 5. The CDR3 is CASSFGQGVQETQYF. The CDR3 DNA reads as TGTGCCAGCAGCTTCGGACAGGGAGTACAAGAGACCCAGTACTTC.

This clonotype was detected many times. V is TRBV4-3 and J is TRBJ2-1; 10 bases are shared with TRBD2. CDR1 and CDR2 (germline): LGHNA, YSLEER. V was pared by 4 bases and J by 6 bases, with 9 bases of the junction left unmatched. The CDR3 is made up of 16 amino acids. The CDR3 here is CASSRERVAGGNEQFF. The DNA of the CDR3 is TGCGCCAGCAGCCGCGAAAGGGTAGCGGGAGGCAATGAGCAGTTCTTC.

The V gene is TRBV6-2 or TRBV6-3, the J gene TRBJ2-7; 10 bases match TRBD2. Germline trimming cut 8 bases from V and 3 bases from J; bases unmatched to any gene: 7. The CDR3 runs 14 residues. Germline V gives CDR1 MNHEY, CDR2 SVGEGT. CDR3 in amino acids: CASDTGTSVYEQYF. The CDR3 DNA follows: TGTGCCAGCGATACCGGGACTAGCGTCTACGAGCAGTACTTC.

The chain combines TRBV12-5 with TRBJ2-2; 8 bases match TRBD1. In germline, CDR1 is LGHNT, CDR2 FRNRAP. This CDR3 is 14 amino acids long. After removal of 9 bases from V and 6 bases from J, the junction contained 9 bases not matched to a gene. This chain's CDR3 is CARWTGSVSGELFF. In DNA form, the CDR3 reads TGTGCTAGATGGACAGGGAGTGTGTCCGGGGAGCTGTTTTTT.

This chain connects TRBV30 to TRBJ2-5; no clear D. Germline loops: CDR1 GTSNPN, CDR2 SVGIG (reference sequence). There are 12 residues in the CDR3. V shed 3 bases and J shed 4 bases, with 9 bases lying between them. This CDR3 is CAWRGSAETQYF. The CDR3 nucleotides read TGTGCCTGGAGAGGGTCGGCAGAGACCCAGTACTTC.